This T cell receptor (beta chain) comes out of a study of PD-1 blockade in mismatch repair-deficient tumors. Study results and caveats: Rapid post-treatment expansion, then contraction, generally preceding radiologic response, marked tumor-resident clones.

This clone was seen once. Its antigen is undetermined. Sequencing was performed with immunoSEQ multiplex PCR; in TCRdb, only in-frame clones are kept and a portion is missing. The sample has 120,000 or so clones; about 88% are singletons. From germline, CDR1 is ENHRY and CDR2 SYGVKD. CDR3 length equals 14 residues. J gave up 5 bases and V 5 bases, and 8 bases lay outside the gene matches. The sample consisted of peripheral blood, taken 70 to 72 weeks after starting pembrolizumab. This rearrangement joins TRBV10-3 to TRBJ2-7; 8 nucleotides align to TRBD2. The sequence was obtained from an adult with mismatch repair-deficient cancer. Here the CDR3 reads CAISSSGSLHEQYF. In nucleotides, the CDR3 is TGTGCCATCAGTTCGAGCGGGAGTCTCCACGAGCAGTACTTC.